These 3 T cell receptor beta chains originate from one sample sequenced in a study of shared clonotypes between healthy human individuals. Sequencing used immunoSEQ multiplex PCR; TCRdb keeps in-frame clones, though not all of them. The sample lists roughly 1,000,000 clones, 75% to 80% occurring once. The sequencing input was memory CD4+ T cells from PBMCs. Subset meaning: CD45RA-negative fraction. Every receptor here comes from a man aged 18 to 30 in good health. Some clones in this sample may be carry-over from other donors' samples.

V and J are TRBV28 and TRBJ1-2, with TRBD1 matching over 7 bases. With V trimmed by 2 bases and J by 10 bases, 10 bases remained unmatched. The V gene's germline CDR1 is MDHEN and CDR2 SYDVKM. The CDR3 has 14 amino acids. CDR3 loop: CASSLDKQGWHYTF. The CDR3 nucleotides are TGTGCCAGCAGTTTAGATAAACAGGGGTGGCACTACACCTTC.

The CDR3, as DNA: TGTGCCAGCACCGTAAGGGGGACAGGAGGATCCTACGAGCAGTACTTC. Translating it yields CASTVRGTGGSYEQYF. The chain links TRBV7-2 to TRBJ2-7; 8 positions agree with TRBD1. V lost 7 bases, J lost 1 base, and 12 bases stayed unmatched. The germline CDR1 and CDR2 sequences are SGHTA and FQGNSA. The CDR3 consists of 16 residues.

The rearrangement links TRBV6-5 to TRBJ2-3; 7 bases line up with TRBD2. CDR1 is MNHEY and CDR2 is SVGAGI in the germline V gene. The CDR3 sequence is 14 residues long. The V and J ends lost 8 bases and 0 bases, in that order; junction bases with no gene match: 5. The CDR3 DNA reads TGTGCCAGCGGGAGGGCCCTAAGCACAGATACGCAGTATTTT. Its protein is CASGRALSTDTQYF.